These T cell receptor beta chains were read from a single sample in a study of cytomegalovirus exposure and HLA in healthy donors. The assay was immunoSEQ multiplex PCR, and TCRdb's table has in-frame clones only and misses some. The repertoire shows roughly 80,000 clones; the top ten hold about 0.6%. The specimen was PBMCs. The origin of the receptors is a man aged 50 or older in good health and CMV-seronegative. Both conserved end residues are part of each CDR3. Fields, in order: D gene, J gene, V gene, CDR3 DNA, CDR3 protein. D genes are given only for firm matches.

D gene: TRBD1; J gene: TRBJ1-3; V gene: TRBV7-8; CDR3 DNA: TGTGCCAGCAGCGTCGACAGGGCTGGAAACACCATATATTTT; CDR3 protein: CASSVDRAGNTIYF
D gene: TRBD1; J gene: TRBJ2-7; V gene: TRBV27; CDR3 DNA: TGTGCCAGCAGTCCGACCCCCCCACAGGGGGCGGATGAGCAGTACTTC; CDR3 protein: CASSPTPPQGADEQYF
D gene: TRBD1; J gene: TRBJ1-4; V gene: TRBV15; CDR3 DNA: TGTGCCACCAGCAGAAAGACAGGGCTTGATGAAAAACTGTTTTTT; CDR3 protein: CATSRKTGLDEKLFF
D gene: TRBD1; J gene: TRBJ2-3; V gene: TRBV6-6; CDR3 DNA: TGTGCCAGCAGAACACGGACAGGGGTGGATACGCAGTATTTT; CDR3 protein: CASRTRTGVDTQYF
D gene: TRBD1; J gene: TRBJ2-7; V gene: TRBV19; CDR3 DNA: TGTGCCAGTAGTATAGATTACAGGGGTAACTACGAGCAGTACTTC; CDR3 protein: CASSIDYRGNYEQYF
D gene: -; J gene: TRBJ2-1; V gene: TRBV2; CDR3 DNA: TGTGCCAGCAGTTCACAGAACTTTGAGCAGTTCTTC; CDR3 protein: CASSSQNFEQFF
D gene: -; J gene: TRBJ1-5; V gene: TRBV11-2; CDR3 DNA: TGTGCCAGACCCCCCGGTAATCAGCCCCAGCATTTT; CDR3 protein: CARPPGNQPQHF
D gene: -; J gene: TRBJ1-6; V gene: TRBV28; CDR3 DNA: TGTGCCAGCAGTTCCACAGGGATCTTTGAGTCACCCCTCCACTTT; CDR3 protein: CASSSTGIFESPLHF
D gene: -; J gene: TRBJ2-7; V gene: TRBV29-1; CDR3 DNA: TGCAGCGCTCGTTCCGGCGAGCAGTACTTC; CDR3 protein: CSARSGEQYF
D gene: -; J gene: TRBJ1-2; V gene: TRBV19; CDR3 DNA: TGTGCCAGTAGTCCCCGACAGATTTATCTCTATGGCTACACCTTC; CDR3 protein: CASSPRQIYLYGYTF
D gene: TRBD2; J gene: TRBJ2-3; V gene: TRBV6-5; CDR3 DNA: TGTGCCAGCAGTTCCCGACTAGCGGGGGTAAATACGCAGTATTTT; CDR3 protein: CASSSRLAGVNTQYF
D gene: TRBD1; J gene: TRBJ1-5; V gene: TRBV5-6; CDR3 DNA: TGTGCCAGCAGCCTGAGGACAGGCGAGCCTTTTTGGGGTGAGCCCCAGCATTTT; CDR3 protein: CASSLRTGEPFWGEPQHF
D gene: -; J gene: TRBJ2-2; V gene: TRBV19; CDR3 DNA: TGTGCCAGTAAAAGGGACACCAACACCGGGGAGCTGTTTTTT; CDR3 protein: CASKRDTNTGELFF
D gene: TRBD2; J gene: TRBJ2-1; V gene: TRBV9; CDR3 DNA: TGTGCCAGCAGCGCCAGACTAGCGGGGGGGAACAATGAGCAGTTCTTC; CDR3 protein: CASSARLAGGNNEQFF
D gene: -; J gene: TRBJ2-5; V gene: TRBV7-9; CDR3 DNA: TGTGCCAGCAGCCAACTTGGGGCAGGTGAAGAGACCCAGTACTTC; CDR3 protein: CASSQLGAGEETQYF
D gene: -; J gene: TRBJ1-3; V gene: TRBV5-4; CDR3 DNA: TGTGCCAGCAGCTTGACGAGCTCTGGAAACACCATATATTTT; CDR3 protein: CASSLTSSGNTIYF
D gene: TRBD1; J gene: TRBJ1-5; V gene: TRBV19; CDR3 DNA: TGTGCCAGTAGTGGGACAGGGGGCGCGGGCAATCAGCCCCAGCATTTT; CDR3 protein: CASSGTGGAGNQPQHF
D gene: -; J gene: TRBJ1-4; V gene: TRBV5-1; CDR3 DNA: TGCGCCAGCAGGGGCCGGGGGACTTTTAATGAAAAACTGTTTTTT; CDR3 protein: CASRGRGTFNEKLFF
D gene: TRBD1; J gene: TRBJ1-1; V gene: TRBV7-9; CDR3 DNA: TGTGCCAGCAGCCGGGACAGGGTGGTGAACACTGAAGCTTTCTTT; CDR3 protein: CASSRDRVVNTEAFF
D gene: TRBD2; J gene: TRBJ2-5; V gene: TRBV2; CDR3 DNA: TGTGCCAGCAGACTAGCGGGCCAAGAGACCCAGTACTTC; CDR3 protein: CASRLAGQETQYF
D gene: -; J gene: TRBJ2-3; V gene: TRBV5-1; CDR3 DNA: TGCGCCAGCAGCTTGGCAGGGGAGTCCGCAGATACGCAGTATTTT; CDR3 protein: CASSLAGESADTQYF